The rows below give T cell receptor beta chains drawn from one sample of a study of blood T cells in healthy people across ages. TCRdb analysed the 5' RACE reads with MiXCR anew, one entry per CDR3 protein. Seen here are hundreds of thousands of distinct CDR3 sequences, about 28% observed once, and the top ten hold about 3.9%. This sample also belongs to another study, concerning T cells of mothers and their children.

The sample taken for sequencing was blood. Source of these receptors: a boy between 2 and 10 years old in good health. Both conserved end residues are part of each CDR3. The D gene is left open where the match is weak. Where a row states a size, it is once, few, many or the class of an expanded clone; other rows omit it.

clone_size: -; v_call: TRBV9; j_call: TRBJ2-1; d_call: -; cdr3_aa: CASSVAGEGSYNEQFF; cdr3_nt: TGTGCCAGCAGCGTAGCAGGAGAAGGGAGCTACAATGAGCAGTTCTTC
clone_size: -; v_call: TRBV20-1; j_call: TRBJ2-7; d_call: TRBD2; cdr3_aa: CSARGRVDEQYF; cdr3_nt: TGCAGTGCTAGGGGGAGGGTAGACGAGCAGTACTTC
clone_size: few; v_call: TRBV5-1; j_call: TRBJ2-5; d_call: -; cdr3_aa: CASSETGTETQYF; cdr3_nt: TGCGCCAGCAGCGAAACTGGGACGGAGACCCAGTACTTC
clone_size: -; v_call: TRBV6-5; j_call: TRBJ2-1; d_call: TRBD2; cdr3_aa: CASCGSFEQFF; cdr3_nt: TGTGCCAGCTGCGGGAGTTTTGAGCAGTTCTTC
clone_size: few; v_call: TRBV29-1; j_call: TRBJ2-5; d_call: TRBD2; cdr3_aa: CSVAGRARETQYF; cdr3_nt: TGCAGCGTTGCTGGGAGGGCCCGAGAGACCCAGTACTTC
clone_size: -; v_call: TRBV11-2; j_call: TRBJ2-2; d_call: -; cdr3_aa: CASSLEITGELFF; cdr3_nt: TGTGCCAGCAGCTTAGAGATCACCGGGGAGCTGTTTTTT
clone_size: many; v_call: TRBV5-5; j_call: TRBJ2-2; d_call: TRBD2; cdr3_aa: CASRPRTSGGTGELFF; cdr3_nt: TGTGCCAGCAGACCCAGGACTAGCGGGGGCACCGGGGAGCTGTTTTTT
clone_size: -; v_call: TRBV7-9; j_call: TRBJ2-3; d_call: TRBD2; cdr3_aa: CASSALAGTDTQYF; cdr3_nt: TGTGCCAGCAGCGCACTAGCGGGGACAGATACGCAGTATTTT
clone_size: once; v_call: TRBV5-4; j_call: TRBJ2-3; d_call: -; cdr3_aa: CATGVEDVGDTQYF; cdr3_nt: TGTGCCACAGGGGTAGAGGACGTGGGGGATACGCAGTATTTT
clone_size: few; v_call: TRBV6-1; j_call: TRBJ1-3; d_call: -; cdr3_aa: CASSEDRLPLGNTIYF; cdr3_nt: TGTGCCAGCAGTGAAGACAGGCTCCCCCTTGGAAACACCATATATTTT
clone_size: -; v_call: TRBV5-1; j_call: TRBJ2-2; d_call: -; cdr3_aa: CASSGGSSLNTGELFF; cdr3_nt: TGCGCCAGCAGCGGGGGCTCTAGCCTGAACACCGGGGAGCTGTTTTTT
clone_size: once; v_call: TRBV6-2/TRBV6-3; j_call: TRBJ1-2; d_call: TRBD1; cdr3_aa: CASGTGTGGIYGYTF; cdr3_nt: TGTGCCAGCGGGACCGGGACAGGGGGCATTTATGGCTACACCTTC
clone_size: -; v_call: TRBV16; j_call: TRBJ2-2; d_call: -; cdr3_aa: CASSRFRDPGELFF; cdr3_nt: TGTGCCAGCAGCCGATTTCGGGACCCCGGGGAGCTGTTTTTT
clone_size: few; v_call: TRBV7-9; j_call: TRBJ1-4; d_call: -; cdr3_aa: CASSLWTVLNEKLFF; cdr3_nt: TGTGCCAGCAGCTTATGGACAGTTCTTAATGAAAAACTGTTTTTT
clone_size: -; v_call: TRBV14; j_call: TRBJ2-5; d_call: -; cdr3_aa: CASSQVLAEETQYF; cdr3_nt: TGTGCCAGCAGCCAAGTATTAGCGGAAGAGACCCAGTACTTC
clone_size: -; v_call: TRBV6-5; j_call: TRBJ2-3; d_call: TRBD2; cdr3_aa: CASSYSRGGKDTQYF; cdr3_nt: TGTGCCAGCAGTTACTCCCGGGGGGGGAAGGATACGCAGTATTTT
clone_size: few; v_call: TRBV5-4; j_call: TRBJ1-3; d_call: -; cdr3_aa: CAGAENSGNTIYF; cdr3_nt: TGTGCGGGGGCGGAAAACTCTGGAAACACCATATATTTT
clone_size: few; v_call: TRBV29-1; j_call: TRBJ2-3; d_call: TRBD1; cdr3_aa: CSSEGDRGSDTQYF; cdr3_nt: TGCAGCTCCGAGGGCGACAGGGGATCAGATACGCAGTATTTT
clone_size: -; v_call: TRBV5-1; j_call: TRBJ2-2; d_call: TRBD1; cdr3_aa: CASTTGQGRDTGELFF; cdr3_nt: TGCGCCAGCACCACAGGACAGGGAAGGGACACCGGGGAGCTGTTTTTT
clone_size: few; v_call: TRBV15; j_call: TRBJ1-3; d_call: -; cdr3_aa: CATSRGLGVSAGNTIYF; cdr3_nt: TGTGCCACCAGCAGGGGCCTTGGAGTCTCAGCCGGAAACACCATATATTTT
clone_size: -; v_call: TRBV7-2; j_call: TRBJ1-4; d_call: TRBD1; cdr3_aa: CASSFQGAREKLFF; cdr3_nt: TGTGCCAGCAGCTTCCAGGGGGCGCGTGAAAAACTGTTTTTT
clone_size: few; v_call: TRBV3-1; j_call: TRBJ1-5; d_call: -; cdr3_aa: CASSWGKNQPQHF; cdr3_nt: TGTGCCAGCAGCTGGGGAAAAAATCAGCCCCAGCATTTT
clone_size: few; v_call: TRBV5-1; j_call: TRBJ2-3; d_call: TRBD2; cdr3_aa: CASSLPSSGGGGTDTQYF; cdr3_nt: TGCGCCAGCAGCTTACCTTCTAGCGGGGGCGGGGGCACAGATACGCAGTATTTT